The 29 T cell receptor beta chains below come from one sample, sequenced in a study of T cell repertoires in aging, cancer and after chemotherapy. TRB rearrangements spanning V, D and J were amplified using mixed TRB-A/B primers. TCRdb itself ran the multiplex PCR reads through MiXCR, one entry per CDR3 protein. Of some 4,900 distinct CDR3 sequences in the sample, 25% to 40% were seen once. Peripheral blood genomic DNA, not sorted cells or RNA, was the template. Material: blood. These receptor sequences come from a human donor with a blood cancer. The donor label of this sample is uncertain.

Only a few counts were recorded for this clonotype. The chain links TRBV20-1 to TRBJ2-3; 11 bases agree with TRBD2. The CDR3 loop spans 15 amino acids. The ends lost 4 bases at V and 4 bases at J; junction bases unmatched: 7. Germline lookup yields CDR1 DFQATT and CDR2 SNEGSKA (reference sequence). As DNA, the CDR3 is TGCAGTGCTAATAGCGGGAGGGTCCTTTCAGATACGCAGTATTTT. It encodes CSANSGRVLSDTQYF.

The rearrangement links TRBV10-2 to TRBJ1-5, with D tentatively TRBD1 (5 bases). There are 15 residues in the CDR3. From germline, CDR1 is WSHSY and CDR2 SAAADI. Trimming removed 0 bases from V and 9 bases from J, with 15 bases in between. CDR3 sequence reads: CASSESKDTDWPQHF. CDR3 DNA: TGCGCCAGCAGTGAGTCGAAGGACACGGATTGGCCCCAGCATTTT.

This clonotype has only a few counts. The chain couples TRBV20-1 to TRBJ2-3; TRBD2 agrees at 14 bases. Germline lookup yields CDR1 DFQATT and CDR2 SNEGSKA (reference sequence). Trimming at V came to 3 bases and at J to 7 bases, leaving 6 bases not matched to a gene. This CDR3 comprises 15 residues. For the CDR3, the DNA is TGCAGTGCTAGTCCTGGGACTAGCGGGGGAAATACGCAGTATTTT. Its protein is CSASPGTSGGNTQYF.

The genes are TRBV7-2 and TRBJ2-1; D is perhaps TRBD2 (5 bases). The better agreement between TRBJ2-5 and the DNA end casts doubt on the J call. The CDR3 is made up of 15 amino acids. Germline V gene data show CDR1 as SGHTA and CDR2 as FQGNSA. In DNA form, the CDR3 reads TGTGCCAGCAGCCCCATCCCAGTACTAGGGGAGACCCAGTACTTC. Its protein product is CASSPIPVLGETQYF.

The CDR3 spells CASSRGDSPLNEQFF. CDR3 nucleotides: TGTGCCAGCAGCCGCGGGGACAGCCCCTTAAATGAGCAGTTCTTC. The chain has TRBV5-4 and TRBJ2-1; D is perhaps TRBD1 (7 bases). The CDR3 sequence is 15 residues long. Trimming removed 4 bases from V and 7 bases from J, with 18 bases in between. Germline CDR1 SGHNT, CDR2 YYREEE (reference sequence).

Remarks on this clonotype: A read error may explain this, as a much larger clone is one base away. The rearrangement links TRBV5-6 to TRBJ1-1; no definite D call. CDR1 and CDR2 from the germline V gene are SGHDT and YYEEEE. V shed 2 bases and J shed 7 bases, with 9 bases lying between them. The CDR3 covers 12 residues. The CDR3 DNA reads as TGTGCCAGCAGCTTACGAGGGAATGAAGCTTTCTTT. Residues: CASSLRGNEAFF.

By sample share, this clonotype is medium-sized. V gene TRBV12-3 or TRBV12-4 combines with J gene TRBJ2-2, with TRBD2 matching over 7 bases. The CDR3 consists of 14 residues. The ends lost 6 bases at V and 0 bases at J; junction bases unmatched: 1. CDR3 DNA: TGTGCCAGCAGGCGGGGGACGAACACCGGGGAGCTGTTTTTT. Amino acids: CASRRGTNTGELFF.

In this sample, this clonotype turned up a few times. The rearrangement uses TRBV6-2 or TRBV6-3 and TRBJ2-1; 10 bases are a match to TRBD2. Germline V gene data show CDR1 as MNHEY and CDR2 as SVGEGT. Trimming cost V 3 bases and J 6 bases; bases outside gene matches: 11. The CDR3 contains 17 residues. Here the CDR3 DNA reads TGTGCCAGCAGTTATGGCGCTACTAGCGGGGCCCTCAATGAGCAGTTCTTC. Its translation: CASSYGATSGALNEQFF.

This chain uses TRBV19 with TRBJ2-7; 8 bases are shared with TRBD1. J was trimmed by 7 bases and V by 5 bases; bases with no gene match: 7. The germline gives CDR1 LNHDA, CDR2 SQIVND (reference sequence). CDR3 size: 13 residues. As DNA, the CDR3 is TGTGCCAGTAGTCAGGGGGCCTACAATGAGCAGTACTTC. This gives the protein CASSQGAYNEQYF.

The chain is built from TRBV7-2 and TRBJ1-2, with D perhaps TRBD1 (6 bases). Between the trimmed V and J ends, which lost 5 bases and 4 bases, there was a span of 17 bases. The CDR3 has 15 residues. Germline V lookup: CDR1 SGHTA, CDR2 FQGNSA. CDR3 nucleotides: TGTGCCAGCAGCGCGACCGCGGGGGCAGGCTATGGCTACACCTTC. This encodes CASSATAGAGYGYTF.

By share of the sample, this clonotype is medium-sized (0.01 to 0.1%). The CDR3 DNA sequence: TGTGCCAGCAGTTTTAGAGGGAGGGCTGGCACAGATACGCAGTATTTT. Amino acids: CASSFRGRAGTDTQYF. This chain uses TRBV12-3 or TRBV12-4 with TRBJ2-3; 7 nucleotides agree with TRBD2. Germline trimming cut 3 bases from V and 1 base from J; bases unmatched to any gene: 7. CDR3 size: 16 residues.

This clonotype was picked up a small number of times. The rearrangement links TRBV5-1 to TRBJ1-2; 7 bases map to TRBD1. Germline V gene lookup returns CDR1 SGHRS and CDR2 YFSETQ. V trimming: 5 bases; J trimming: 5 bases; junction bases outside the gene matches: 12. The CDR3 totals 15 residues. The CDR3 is CASRLTGTVTYGYTF. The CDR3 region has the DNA TGCGCCAGCAGACTTACAGGGACAGTTACATATGGCTACACCTTC.

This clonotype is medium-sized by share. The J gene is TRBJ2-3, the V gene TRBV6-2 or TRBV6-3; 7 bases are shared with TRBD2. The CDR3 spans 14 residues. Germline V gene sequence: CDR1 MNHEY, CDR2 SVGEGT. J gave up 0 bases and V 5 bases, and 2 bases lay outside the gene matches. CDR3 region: CASSTGGSTDTQYF. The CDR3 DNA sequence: TGTGCCAGCAGTACCGGGGGGAGCACAGATACGCAGTATTTT.

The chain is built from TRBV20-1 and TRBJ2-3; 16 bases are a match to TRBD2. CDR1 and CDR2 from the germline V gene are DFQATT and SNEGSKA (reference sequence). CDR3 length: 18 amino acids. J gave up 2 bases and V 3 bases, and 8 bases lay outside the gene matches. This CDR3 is CSARGTSGGVLFTDTQYF. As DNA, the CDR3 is TGCAGTGCTAGGGGGACTAGCGGGGGGGTCCTATTCACAGATACGCAGTATTTT.

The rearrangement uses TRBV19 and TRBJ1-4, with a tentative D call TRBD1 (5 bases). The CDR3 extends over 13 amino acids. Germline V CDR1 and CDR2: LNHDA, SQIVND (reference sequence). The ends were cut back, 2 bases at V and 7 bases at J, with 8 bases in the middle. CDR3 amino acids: CASSISGGEKLFF. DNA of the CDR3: TGTGCCAGTAGTATATCCGGGGGTGAAAAACTGTTTTTT.

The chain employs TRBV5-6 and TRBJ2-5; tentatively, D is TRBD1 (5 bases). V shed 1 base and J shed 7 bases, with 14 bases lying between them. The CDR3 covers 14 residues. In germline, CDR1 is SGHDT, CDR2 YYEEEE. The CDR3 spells CASSLPTGLGTQYF. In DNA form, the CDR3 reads TGTGCCAGCAGCTTGCCAACAGGCCTGGGGACCCAGTACTTC.

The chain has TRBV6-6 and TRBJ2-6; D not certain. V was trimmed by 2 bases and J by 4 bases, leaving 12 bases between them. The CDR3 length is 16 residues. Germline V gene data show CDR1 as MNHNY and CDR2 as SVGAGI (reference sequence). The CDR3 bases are TGTGCCAGCAGTTACGATCACCCGGCCGGGGCCAACGTCCTGACTTTC. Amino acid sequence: CASSYDHPAGANVLTF.

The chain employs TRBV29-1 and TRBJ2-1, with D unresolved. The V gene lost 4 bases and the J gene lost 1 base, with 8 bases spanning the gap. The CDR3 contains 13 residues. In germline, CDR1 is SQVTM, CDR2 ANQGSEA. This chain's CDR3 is CSVGPFSYNEQFF. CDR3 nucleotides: TGCAGCGTTGGACCTTTTTCCTACAATGAGCAGTTCTTC.

The CDR3 DNA reads TGTGCCAGCAGTTCAACAGGGGGCAATCAGCCCCAGCATTTT. Its protein product is CASSSTGGNQPQHF. The chain uses TRBV12-3 or TRBV12-4 and TRBJ1-5; 7 bases are shared with TRBD1. Trimming cost V 4 bases and J 2 bases; bases outside gene matches: 2. The CDR3 is 14 amino acids.

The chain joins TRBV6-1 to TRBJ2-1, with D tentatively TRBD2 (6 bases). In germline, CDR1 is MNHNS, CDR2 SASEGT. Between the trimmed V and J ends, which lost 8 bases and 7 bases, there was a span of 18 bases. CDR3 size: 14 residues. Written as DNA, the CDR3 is TGTGCCAGCGGGACTTTGAAATTAGGGAATGAGCAGTTCTTC. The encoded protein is CASGTLKLGNEQFF.

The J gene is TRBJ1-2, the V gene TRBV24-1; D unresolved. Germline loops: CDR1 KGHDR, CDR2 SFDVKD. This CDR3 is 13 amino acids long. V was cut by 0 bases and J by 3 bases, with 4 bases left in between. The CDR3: CATSDLQDYGYTF. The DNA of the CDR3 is TGTGCCACCAGTGATTTGCAGGACTATGGCTACACCTTC.

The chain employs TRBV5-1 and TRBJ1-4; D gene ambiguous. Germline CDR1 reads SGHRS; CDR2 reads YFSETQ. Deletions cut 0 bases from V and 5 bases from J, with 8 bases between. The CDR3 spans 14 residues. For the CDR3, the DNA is TGCGCCAGCAGCTTGGGTTTTGAGAATGAAAAACTGTTTTTT. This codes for CASSLGFENEKLFF.

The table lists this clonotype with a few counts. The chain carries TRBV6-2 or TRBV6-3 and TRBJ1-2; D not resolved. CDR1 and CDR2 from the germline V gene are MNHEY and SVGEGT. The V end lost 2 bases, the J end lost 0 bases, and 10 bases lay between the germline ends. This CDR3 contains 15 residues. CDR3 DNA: TGTGCCAGCAGTTACCCCCAGTCAGCTAACTATGGCTACACCTTC. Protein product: CASSYPQSANYGYTF.

The DNA of the CDR3 is TGTGCCAGCAGCACCTGGACAGGCCTTAACTACGAGCAGTACTTC. Protein product: CASSTWTGLNYEQYF. V is TRBV7-9 and J is TRBJ2-7; 7 nucleotides align to TRBD1. V lost 5 bases to trimming and J lost 3 bases; unmatched junction nucleotides: 10. Germline V gives CDR1 SEHNR, CDR2 FQNEAQ (reference sequence). The CDR3 is 15 amino acids.

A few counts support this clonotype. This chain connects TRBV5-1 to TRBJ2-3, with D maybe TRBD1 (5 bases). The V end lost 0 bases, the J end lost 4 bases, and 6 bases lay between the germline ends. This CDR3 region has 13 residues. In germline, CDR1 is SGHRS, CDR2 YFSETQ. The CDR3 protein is CASSLGQPDTQYF. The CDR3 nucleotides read TGCGCCAGCAGCTTGGGACAGCCAGATACGCAGTATTTT.

CDR3 DNA: TGTGCCAGTAGTTCCGGGCCTCAGGGTCCCCAGGGGTATGGCTACACCTTC. Its translation is CASSSGPQGPQGYGYTF. V and J are TRBV19 and TRBJ1-2; a weak D match, TRBD1 (6 bases). V was cut by 5 bases and J by 5 bases, with 24 bases left in between. CDR1 and CDR2 from the germline V gene are LNHDA and SQIVND (reference sequence). The CDR3 covers 17 residues. The full variable domain, completed using reference TRBV19 and TRBJ1-2, is DGGITQSPKYLFRKEGQNVTLSCEQNLNHDAMYWYRQDPGQGLRLIYYSQIVNDFQKGDIAEGYSVSREKKESFPLTVTSAQKNPTAFYLCASSSGPQGPQGYGYTFGSGTRLTVV.

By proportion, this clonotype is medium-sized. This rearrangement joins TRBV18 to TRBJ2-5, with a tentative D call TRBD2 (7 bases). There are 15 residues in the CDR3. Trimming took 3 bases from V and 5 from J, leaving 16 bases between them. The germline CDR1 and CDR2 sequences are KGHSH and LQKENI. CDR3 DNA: TGTGCCAGCTCACCCAGGGGAGGGTCGGTGGAGACCCAGTACTTC. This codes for CASSPRGGSVETQYF. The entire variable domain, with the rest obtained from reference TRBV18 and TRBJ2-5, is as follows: NAGVMQNPRHLVRRRGQEARLRCSPMKGHSHVYWYRQLPEEGLKFMVYLQKENIIDESGMPKERFSAEFPKEGPSILRIQQVVRGDSAAYFCASSPRGGSVETQYFGPGTRLLVL.

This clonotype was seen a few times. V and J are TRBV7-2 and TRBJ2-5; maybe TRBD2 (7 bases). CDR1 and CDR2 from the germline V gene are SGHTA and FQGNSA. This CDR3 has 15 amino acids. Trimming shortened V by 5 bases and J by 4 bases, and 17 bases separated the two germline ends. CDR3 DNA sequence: TGTGCCAGCAGCATCTGGGGGGGCCAGGGAGAGACCCAGTACTTC. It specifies CASSIWGGQGETQYF.

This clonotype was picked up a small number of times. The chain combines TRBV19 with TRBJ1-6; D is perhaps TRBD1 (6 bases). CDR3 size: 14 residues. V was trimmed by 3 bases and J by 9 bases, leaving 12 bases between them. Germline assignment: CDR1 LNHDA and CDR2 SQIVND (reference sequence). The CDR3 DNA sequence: TGTGCCAGTAGTATCTCAGGGGTAATTTCACCCCTCCACTTT. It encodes CASSISGVISPLHF.